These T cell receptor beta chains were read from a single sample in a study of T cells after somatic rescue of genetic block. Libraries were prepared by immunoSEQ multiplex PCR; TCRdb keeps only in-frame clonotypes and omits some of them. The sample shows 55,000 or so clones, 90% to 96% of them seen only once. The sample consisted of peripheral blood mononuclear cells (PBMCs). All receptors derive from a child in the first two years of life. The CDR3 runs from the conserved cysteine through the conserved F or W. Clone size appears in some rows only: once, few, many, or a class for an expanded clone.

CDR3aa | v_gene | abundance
CASSPRDTEHRGAVF | TRBV25-1 | once
CASSQEGAGAYEQYF | TRBV4-1 | NA
CASSSEGLAGLGEQFF | TRBV11-3 | NA
CASSGQVNTGELFF | TRBV27 | NA
CASSTGGANTQYF | TRBV21-1 | once
CASSPPQNTGELFF | TRBV18 | NA
CASNLAGGGTQYF | TRBV27 | once
CASSSQGSGELFF | TRBV6-5 | NA
CASSDGGNTGELFF | TRBV10-1 | NA
CASSESLASEQYF | TRBV6-5 | NA
CASSSDRGRIAGELFF | TRBV5-5 | NA
CASSLVESSYNEQFF | TRBV5-1 | NA
CATSGVAGLATNEQFF | TRBV15 | NA
CASSHGLFYNEQFF | TRBV7-2 | NA
CASSLKGGGPYEQFF | TRBV7-9 | NA
CAWSVRCRGGRGAGELFF | TRBV30 | NA
CASSLGGNEKLFF | TRBV5-4 | NA
CASSHTNLQGGKNIQYF | TRBV4-1 | NA
CASSLEGPQETQYF | TRBV5-1 | NA
CASSLRREGNNGQFF | TRBV7-9 | NA
CAWSVGNTEAFF | TRBV30 | NA
CASSFSGTGGAETQYF | TRBV5-8 | NA
CAWSGTANTEAFF | TRBV30 | NA
CASSDFPTDTQYF | TRBV2 | NA
CASSIEGNEQFF | TRBV19 | NA
CSVGTGDYGYTF | TRBV29-1 | once
CASSLGQGGYNEQFF | TRBV7-2 | NA
CASSLTGPTDYGYTF | TRBV7-9 | NA
CASSRSGRATYNEQFF | TRBV27 | NA
CASSLSRAKNIQYF | TRBV27 | NA
CASSITAGAYGYTF | TRBV19 | NA
CASSITHRVYYEQYF | TRBV19 | NA
CASSSQPGQNNEKLFF | TRBV16 | NA
CASSVTSGSVETQYF | TRBV5-4 | NA
CASSVGGTGELFF | TRBV9 | NA
CASKGGLNTGELFF | TRBV6-5 | NA
CASSIILAAGELFF | TRBV19 | NA
CASWVADNSPLHF | TRBV2 | NA
CASSPGQSYGYTF | TRBV5-6 | NA
CASSYDRGMNTEAFF | TRBV6-5 | NA
CASSESSYEQYF | TRBV6-1 | NA
CAWSHGTSGYNEQFF | TRBV30 | NA
CSDRTGVYGYTF | TRBV29-1 | NA
CASSQGASGNTIYF | TRBV4-3 | NA
CASRTHGANPSYEQYF | TRBV27 | NA
CASSRGTGWTEAFF | TRBV14 | NA